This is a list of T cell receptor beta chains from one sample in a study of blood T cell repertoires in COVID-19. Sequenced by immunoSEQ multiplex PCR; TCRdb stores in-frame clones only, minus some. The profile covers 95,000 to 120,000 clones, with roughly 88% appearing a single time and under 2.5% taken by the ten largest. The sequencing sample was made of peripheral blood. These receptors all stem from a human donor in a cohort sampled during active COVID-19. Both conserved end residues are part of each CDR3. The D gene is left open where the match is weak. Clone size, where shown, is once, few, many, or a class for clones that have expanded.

TGCGCCAGCAGCCTCCGACAGGGGGGGAACACTGAAGCTTTCTTT,CASSLRQGGNTEAFF,TRBD1,.,TRBJ1-1,TRBV4-1
TGCAGCGTTGAAGAGGCTAGGGGCAATGAGCAGTTCTTC,CSVEEARGNEQFF,.,.,TRBJ2-1,TRBV29-1
TGTGCCTGGGATGGACAGGGCTCCTACGAGCAGTACTTC,CAWDGQGSYEQYF,TRBD1,.,TRBJ2-7,TRBV30
TGTGCCAGCAGTTTATCGGGGCTAGCGGGCTACTACGAGCAGTACTTC,CASSLSGLAGYYEQYF,TRBD2,.,TRBJ2-7,TRBV27
TGCGCCAGCAGCCCAATAACGACAGGGATCGGAGAGACCCAGTACTTC,CASSPITTGIGETQYF,TRBD1,.,TRBJ2-5,TRBV5-1
TGTGCCAGCAGCGTAGCCCCATCAGGGGGCGACGGAAACACCATATATTTT,CASSVAPSGGDGNTIYF,TRBD1,.,TRBJ1-3,TRBV9
TGCGCCAGCAGCCTCTCCGACAGGGGGGACAATGAGCAGTTCTTC,CASSLSDRGDNEQFF,TRBD1,.,TRBJ2-1,TRBV4-1
TGTGCCAGCAGACAGACCGGGGAGCTGTTTTTT,CASRQTGELFF,.,.,TRBJ2-2,TRBV3-1/TRBV3-2
TGTGCCAGCAGTTACTCTCAGGTCGCCGATGGCTACACCTTC,CASSYSQVADGYTF,.,.,TRBJ1-2,TRBV6-6
TGTGCCAGCAGTTACAGGCAGGGCTCTGGAAACACCATATATTTT,CASSYRQGSGNTIYF,.,few,TRBJ1-3,TRBV6-5
TGTGCCAGCAGCTTGGGCGACACCGGGGAGCTGTTTTTT,CASSLGDTGELFF,.,.,TRBJ2-2,TRBV5-6
TGTGCCAGCAGCTTGGGGTCTGGCGGGGGGGCCCTTGAGCAGTTCTTC,CASSLGSGGGALEQFF,TRBD2,few,TRBJ2-1,TRBV5-5
TGTGCCAGTAGTAAGGACCCTCCGGGGAATAGCGCCGGGGAGCTGTTTTTT,CASSKDPPGNSAGELFF,.,.,TRBJ2-2,TRBV19
TGCGCCAGCAGTCATCCCGGGACAGGGAACTCCTACGAGCAGTACTTC,CASSHPGTGNSYEQYF,TRBD1,.,TRBJ2-7,TRBV23-1
TGCGCCAGCAGCGACCGGGACAGTAATTCACCCCTCCACTTT,CASSDRDSNSPLHF,TRBD1,.,TRBJ1-6,TRBV5-1
TGTGCCAGCAGTTTCCGGACACCTCAGCCCCAGCATTTT,CASSFRTPQPQHF,.,.,TRBJ1-5,TRBV12-3/TRBV12-4
TGTGCCAGTACGGGGTTAATAGATGGCTACACCTTC,CASTGLIDGYTF,.,.,TRBJ1-2,TRBV19
TGTGCCAGCAGACAGGACGCGAGCCACTACGAGCAGTACTTC,CASRQDASHYEQYF,.,.,TRBJ2-7,TRBV7-9
TGTGCCAGCAGCTTAATAGCTGACAGCAACCAAGAGACCCAGTACTTC,CASSLIADSNQETQYF,.,.,TRBJ2-5,TRBV11-1
TGTGCCAGTAGTCTCTCCGGGACAGGGGATTACAATGAGCAGTTCTTC,CASSLSGTGDYNEQFF,TRBD1,.,TRBJ2-1,TRBV19
TGCGCCAGCAGCTTTCTAGCGGGGGGACCCTACGAGCAGTACTTC,CASSFLAGGPYEQYF,TRBD2,.,TRBJ2-7,TRBV5-1
TGTGCCAGCAGCCCTCGCCTAGCGAAGTACCAAGAGACCCAGTACTTC,CASSPRLAKYQETQYF,.,.,TRBJ2-5,TRBV7-9
TGTGCCAGCAGCTTGGTCGGGGGACAGCATGAAAAACTGTTTTTT,CASSLVGGQHEKLFF,TRBD1,.,TRBJ1-4,TRBV5-8
TGTGCCAGCAGCACTGGGACAGTGAACACTGAAGCTTTCTTT,CASSTGTVNTEAFF,TRBD1,.,TRBJ1-1,TRBV7-9
TGTGCCAGCAGCTATAGCGGAACCTACAATGAGCAGTTCTTC,CASSYSGTYNEQFF,.,few,TRBJ2-1,TRBV11-2
TGTGCCAGCTCACGAGTACTTGTGACAGGTGGAAGCACAGATACGCAGTATTTT,CASSRVLVTGGSTDTQYF,.,.,TRBJ2-3,TRBV18